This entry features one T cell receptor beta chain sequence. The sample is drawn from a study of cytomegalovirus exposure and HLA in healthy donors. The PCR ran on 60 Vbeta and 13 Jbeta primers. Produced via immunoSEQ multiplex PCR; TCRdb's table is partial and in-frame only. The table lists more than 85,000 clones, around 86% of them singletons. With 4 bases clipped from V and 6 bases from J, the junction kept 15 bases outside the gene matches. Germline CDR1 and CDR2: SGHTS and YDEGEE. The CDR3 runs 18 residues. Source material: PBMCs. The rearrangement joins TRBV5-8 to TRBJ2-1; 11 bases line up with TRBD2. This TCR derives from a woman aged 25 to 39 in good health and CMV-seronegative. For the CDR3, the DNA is TGTGCCAGCAGCCGCCAACCTCCGGGACTAGCGGCTTCCAATGAGCAGTTCTTC. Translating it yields CASSRQPPGLAASNEQFF.